The next 14 T cell receptor beta chains were all read from a single sample in a study of regulatory T cells in long-lasting Graves disease. Sample time point: newly diagnosed GD, antithyroid drugs for less than 3 months. Extracted RNA from PBMCs served as the source of the TCR library. Through Arm-PCR of CDR3 regions and iRepertoire HTBI primers, TCR beta libraries were built. TCRdb itself ran the multiplex PCR reads through MiXCR, one entry per CDR3 protein. This sample has 300,000 to 400,000 distinct CDR3 sequences, with 16% found just once. Another study also made use of these data, one on T cells in Graves' hyperthyroidism and ophthalmopathy.

Here the sequenced sample was peripheral blood mononuclear cells (PBMCs), taken at new diagnosis, from a patient treated with antithyroid drugs. The receptor set was obtained from a man in his forties with Graves disease.

This clonotype was counted only a few times. The chain has TRBV12-3 or TRBV12-4 and TRBJ2-7; D possibly corresponds to TRBD2 (5 bases). Trimming took 2 bases from V and 2 from J, leaving 13 bases between them. The CDR3 is 15 residues long. The chain's CDR3 is CASSLSAGGTYEQYF. DNA for the CDR3: TGTGCCAGCAGTTTATCGGCGGGTGGGACCTACGAGCAGTACTTC.

This clonotype was found many times. The chain couples TRBV7-2 to TRBJ2-2; D gene ambiguous. Per germline, CDR1 SGHTA and CDR2 FQGNSA. The CDR3 contains 13 residues. Trimming removed 6 bases at V and 7 bases at J, with 12 bases between. The chain's CDR3 is CASRTDTFGELFF. The CDR3 nucleotides read TGTGCCAGCAGAACAGACACTTTCGGGGAGCTGTTTTTT.

This clonotype was detected many times. This chain links TRBV7-8 with TRBJ2-1; tentative D call: TRBD1 (5 bases). The germline V gene encodes CDR1 SGHVS and CDR2 FQNEAQ. Between the trimmed V and J ends, which lost 1 base and 4 bases, there was a span of 14 bases. CDR3 length: 16 residues. The CDR3 loop reads CASSLEGRARYNEQFF. CDR3 DNA sequence: TGTGCCAGCAGCTTAGAGGGCAGGGCTAGGTACAATGAGCAGTTCTTC.

V and J are TRBV5-1 and TRBJ1-2, with TRBD1 matching over 8 bases. The trim removed 4 bases at V and 8 bases at J, leaving 7 bases unmatched. Germline assignment: CDR1 SGHRS and CDR2 YFSETQ. The CDR3 is 13 amino acids. The CDR3 DNA reads TGCGCCAGCAGCACCGGACAGGGTGAAGGCTACACCTTC. It encodes CASSTGQGEGYTF.

Comments on this clonotype: A far larger clone is only one base removed, so a read error is likely. The chain is built from TRBV5-1 and TRBJ2-3, with 7 nucleotides matching TRBD1. Germline V lookup: CDR1 SGHRS, CDR2 YFSETQ. The CDR3 totals 15 residues. CDR3 coding DNA: TGTGCCAGCAGTGGACAGGAGTTTAGCACAGATACGCAGTGTTTT. It encodes CASSGQEFSTDTQCF.

This clonotype was picked up many times. The chain joins TRBV24-1 to TRBJ2-3, with D uncertain. Germline CDR1 is KGHDR and CDR2 is SFDVKD. The CDR3 has 12 amino acids. V was trimmed by 6 bases and J by 0 bases, leaving 3 bases between them. The CDR3 loop reads CATSYSTDTQYF. DNA for the CDR3: TGTGCCACCAGTTACAGCACAGATACGCAGTATTTT.

The rearrangement uses TRBV3-1 and TRBJ2-5; D uncertain. Trimming removed 1 base at V and 1 base at J, with 10 bases between. The germline V gene encodes CDR1 LGHDT and CDR2 YNNKEL (reference sequence). The CDR3 loop spans 15 amino acids. CDR3 protein: CASSQGRTAQETQYF. The CDR3 nucleotides are TGTGCCAGCAGCCAAGGTCGGACGGCCCAAGAGACCCAGTACTTC.

This clonotype was picked up one time. The chain recombines TRBV6-1 with TRBJ2-1; TRBD2 matches at 8 bases. With 6 bases clipped from V and 6 bases from J, the junction kept 10 bases outside the gene matches. Germline values: CDR1 MNHNS, CDR2 SASEGT. CDR3 length: 15 amino acids. As DNA, the CDR3 is TGTGCCAGCAGAGTTCTAGCTGCGGGGGGCAATGAGCAGTTCTTC. Protein product: CASRVLAAGGNEQFF.

The rearrangement uses TRBV24-1 and TRBJ2-7; 8 nucleotides match TRBD1. Trimming removed 0 bases from V and 3 bases from J; junction bases left unmatched: 9. Germline values: CDR1 KGHDR, CDR2 SFDVKD. The CDR3 runs 17 residues. The CDR3 DNA follows: TGTGCCACCAGTGATTTGACCCCGGGACAGGATCTCTACGAGCAGTACTTC. It specifies CATSDLTPGQDLYEQYF.

This clonotype was seen a handful of times. This chain uses TRBV6-5 with TRBJ1-1; D is undetermined. CDR1 and CDR2 from the germline V gene are MNHEY and SVGAGI. Trimming pared 0 bases from V and 3 bases from J, leaving 8 bases between. The CDR3 spans 14 residues. CDR3 DNA: TGTGCCAGCAGTTACTCCCAGGTTTACACTGAAGCTTTCTTT. It translates to CASSYSQVYTEAFF.

This clonotype was counted ten times or more. The chain links TRBV18 to TRBJ1-2, with D possibly TRBD1 on 6 matching bases. V was clipped by 5 bases and J by 7 bases, with 17 bases between them. The CDR3 runs to 14 residues. CDR1 KGHSH and CDR2 LQKENI come from the germline V gene. The CDR3 region is CASSTLDSGIGYTF. In DNA, the CDR3 is TGTGCCAGCTCAACCCTGGACAGCGGGATTGGCTACACCTTC.

This clonotype was seen repeatedly, ten times or more. The chain has TRBV3-1 and TRBJ1-1; no firm D call. The CDR3 totals 15 residues. Per germline, CDR1 LGHDT and CDR2 YNNKEL (reference sequence). The V end lost 4 bases, the J end lost 0 bases, and 12 bases lay between the germline ends. The CDR3 loop reads CASSPGGSLNTEAFF. For the CDR3, the DNA is TGTGCCAGCAGCCCTGGCGGGTCCTTGAACACTGAAGCTTTCTTT.

This clonotype was seen ten or more times. V and J are TRBV27 and TRBJ2-6, with 12 positions matching TRBD1. CDR1 MNHEY and CDR2 SMNVEV come from the germline V gene (reference sequence). The CDR3 extends over 19 amino acids. After removal of 3 bases from V and 1 base from J, the junction contained 7 bases not matched to a gene. The CDR3, as DNA: TGTGCCAGCAGTTTCGGGACAGGGGGCCGTTGGTCTGGGGCCAACGTCCTGACTTTC. It yields the protein CASSFGTGGRWSGANVLTF.

Many counts were recorded for this clonotype. The chain links TRBV5-1 to TRBJ2-1; TRBD1 matches at 7 bases. The DNA end favors TRBJ2-5, so the J call may be wrong. There are 13 residues in the CDR3. Germline CDR1 reads SGHRS; CDR2 reads YFSETQ. The CDR3 loop reads CASSPGQRETQYF. CDR3 nucleotides: TGCGCCAGCAGCCCGGGACAGAGGGAGACCCAGTACTTC.